This T cell receptor beta chain was sequenced during a study of blood T cell repertoires in COVID-19. Measured with immunoSEQ multiplex PCR; TCRdb has only the in-frame clones, and not every one. The sample includes 200,000 to 250,000 clones, 80% to 90% of them seen just once. Enrolled through a virtual design, the participants were between roughly 18 and 95 years of age and came from fewer than 30 US areas. The germline V gene encodes CDR1 MDHEN and CDR2 SYDVKM. The ends lost 8 bases at V and 0 bases at J; junction bases unmatched: 7. The length of the CDR3 is 15 residues. V is TRBV28 and J is TRBJ1-5; 7 bases are a match to TRBD1. Input material: PBMCs or T cells enriched from blood (not recorded which). The sequence was collected from a woman between 50 and 59 years old who had been exposed to COVID-19. The CDR3 bases are TGTGCCAGCCGAAGGGGGCTTCATAGCAATCAGCCCCAGCATTTT. Translating it yields CASRRGLHSNQPQHF.